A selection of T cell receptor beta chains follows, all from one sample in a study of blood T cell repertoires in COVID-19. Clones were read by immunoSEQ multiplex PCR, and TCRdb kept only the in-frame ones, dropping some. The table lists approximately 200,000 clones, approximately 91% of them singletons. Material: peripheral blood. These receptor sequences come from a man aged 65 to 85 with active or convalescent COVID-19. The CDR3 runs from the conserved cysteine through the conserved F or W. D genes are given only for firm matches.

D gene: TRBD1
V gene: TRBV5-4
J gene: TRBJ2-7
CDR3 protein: CASSLSTGSASLGSYEQYF
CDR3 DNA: TGTGCCAGCAGCTTGTCGACAGGGTCTGCTTCGCTCGGCTCCTACGAGCAGTACTTC

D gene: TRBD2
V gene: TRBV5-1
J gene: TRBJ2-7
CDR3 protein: CASSLEPSGGHEQYF
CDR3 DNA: TGCGCCAGCAGCTTGGAGCCTAGCGGCGGCCACGAGCAGTACTTC

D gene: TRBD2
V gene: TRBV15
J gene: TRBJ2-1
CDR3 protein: CATSRDPRGGLANEQFF
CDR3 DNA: TGTGCCACCAGCAGAGATCCAAGGGGGGGACTAGCCAATGAGCAGTTCTTC

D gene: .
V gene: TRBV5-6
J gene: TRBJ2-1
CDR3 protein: CASVNRLSSYNEQFF
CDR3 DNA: TGTGCCAGTGTCAACCGTCTGAGCTCCTACAATGAGCAGTTCTTC

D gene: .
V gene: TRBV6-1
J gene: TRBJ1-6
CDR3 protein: CASSEAGRVNSPLHF
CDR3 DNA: TGTGCCAGCAGTGAAGCGGGCAGGGTCAATTCACCCCTCCACTTT

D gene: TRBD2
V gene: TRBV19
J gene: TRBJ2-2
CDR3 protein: CASSPGGLDTGELFF
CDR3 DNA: TGTGCCAGTAGTCCGGGGGGGCTCGACACCGGGGAGCTGTTTTTT

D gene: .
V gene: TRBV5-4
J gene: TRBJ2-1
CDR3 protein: CASSLVRGPQNDEQFF
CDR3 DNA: TGTGCCAGCAGCTTGGTACGGGGTCCCCAAAACGATGAGCAGTTCTTC

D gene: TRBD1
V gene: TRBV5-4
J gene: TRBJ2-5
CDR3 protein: CASSIQGALETQYF
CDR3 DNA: TGTGCCAGCAGCATACAGGGGGCTCTGGAGACCCAGTACTTC

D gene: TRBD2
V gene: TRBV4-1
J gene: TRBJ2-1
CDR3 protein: CASSRPAGGYNEQFF
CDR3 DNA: TGCGCCAGCAGCCGCCCGGCGGGGGGGTACAATGAGCAGTTCTTC

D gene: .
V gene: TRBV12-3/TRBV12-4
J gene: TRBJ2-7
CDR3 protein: CASSLDITYEQYF
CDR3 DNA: TGTGCCAGCAGTTTGGACATAACCTACGAGCAGTACTTC

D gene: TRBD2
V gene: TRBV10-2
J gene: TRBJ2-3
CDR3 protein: CASSEWTSGSYTDTQYF
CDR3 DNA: TGCGCCAGCAGTGAGTGGACTAGCGGTTCCTACACAGATACGCAGTATTTT

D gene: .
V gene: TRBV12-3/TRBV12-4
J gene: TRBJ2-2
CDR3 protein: CASGKRYTGELFF
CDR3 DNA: TGTGCCAGCGGAAAGCGGTACACCGGGGAGCTGTTTTTT

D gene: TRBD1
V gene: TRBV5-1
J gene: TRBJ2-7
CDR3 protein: CASSLDGTGSYEQYF
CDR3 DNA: TGCGCCAGCAGCTTGGACGGGACAGGGTCGTACGAGCAGTACTTC

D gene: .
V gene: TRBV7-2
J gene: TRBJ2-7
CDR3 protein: CASSYEGSRGSSEQYF
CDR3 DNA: TGTGCCAGCAGCTACGAAGGGTCTAGAGGGAGCTCCGAGCAGTACTTC

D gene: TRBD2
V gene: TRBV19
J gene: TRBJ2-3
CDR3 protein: CASSSLGGSTDTQYF
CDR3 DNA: TGTGCCAGTAGCTCGTTAGGCGGGAGTACAGATACGCAGTATTTT

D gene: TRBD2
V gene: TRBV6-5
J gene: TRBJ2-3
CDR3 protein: CASRSSGGHQYF
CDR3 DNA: TGTGCCAGCAGATCTAGCGGGGGCCACCAGTATTTT

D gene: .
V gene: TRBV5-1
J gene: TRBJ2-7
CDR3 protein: CASSLEIGPIYEQYF
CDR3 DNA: TGCGCCAGCAGCTTGGAGATTGGCCCAATCTACGAGCAGTACTTC

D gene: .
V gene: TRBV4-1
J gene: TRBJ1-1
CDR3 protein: CASSQVFRNTEAFF
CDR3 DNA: TGCGCCAGCAGCCAAGTTTTCAGGAACACTGAAGCTTTCTTT

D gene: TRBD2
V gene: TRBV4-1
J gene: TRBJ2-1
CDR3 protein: CASSPGLADRYNEQFF
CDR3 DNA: TGCGCCAGCAGCCCAGGACTAGCGGATCGCTACAATGAGCAGTTCTTC

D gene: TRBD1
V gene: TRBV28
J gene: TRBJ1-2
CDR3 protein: CASKAGGTNYGYTF
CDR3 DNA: TGTGCCAGCAAAGCAGGGGGGACCAACTATGGCTACACCTTC

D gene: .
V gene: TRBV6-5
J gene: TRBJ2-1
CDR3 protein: CASTKGLEQFF
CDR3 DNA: TGTGCCAGCACCAAGGGACTTGAGCAGTTCTTC

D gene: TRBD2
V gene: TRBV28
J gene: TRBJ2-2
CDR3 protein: CASSGQGLAGAFTGELFF
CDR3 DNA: TGTGCCAGCAGCGGACAGGGACTAGCGGGAGCGTTCACCGGGGAGCTGTTTTTT

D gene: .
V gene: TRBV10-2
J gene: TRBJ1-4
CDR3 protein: CASRQTASNEKLFF
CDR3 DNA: TGCGCCAGCCGCCAGACAGCCAGTAATGAAAAACTGTTTTTT

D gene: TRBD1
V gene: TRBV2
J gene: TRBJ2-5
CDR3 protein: CASSEALQGTGGRETQYF
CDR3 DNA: TGTGCCAGCAGTGAAGCGCTTCAGGGGACAGGGGGCAGGGAGACCCAGTACTTC

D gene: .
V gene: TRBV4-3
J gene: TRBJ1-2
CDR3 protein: CASSQVRNYGYTF
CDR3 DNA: TGCGCCAGCAGCCAAGTTCGGAACTATGGCTACACCTTC

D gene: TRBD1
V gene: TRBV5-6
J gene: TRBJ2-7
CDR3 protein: CASSSPTGWTEQYF
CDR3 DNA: TGTGCCAGCAGCTCCCCGACAGGGTGGACCGAGCAGTACTTC